Presented here are 4 T cell receptor beta chains from one specimen sequenced in a study of T cell responses to AZD1222 COVID-19 vaccine. The assay was immunoSEQ multiplex PCR, and TCRdb's table has in-frame clones only and misses some. The table has 44,000 or so clones, just under 80% seen once; the top ten hold roughly 21%. Sequences were derived from peripheral blood, sampled 28 days after the second dose of the MenACWY control vaccine. These receptor sequences come from an adult who received the MenACWY meningococcal vaccine as a control.

The chain has TRBV11-2 and TRBJ1-1; the match to TRBD1 covers 11 bases. The CDR3 loop spans 16 amino acids. J gave up 5 bases and V 5 bases, and 10 bases lay outside the gene matches. Germline CDR1 reads SGHAT; CDR2 reads FQNNGV. CDR3 region: CASSRYVGTGGTEAFF. The CDR3 bases are TGTGCCAGCAGCCGCTATGTTGGGACAGGGGGGACTGAAGCTTTCTTT.

The J gene is TRBJ2-3, the V gene TRBV10-3, with 13 nucleotides matching TRBD2. With 4 bases clipped from V and 4 bases from J, the junction kept 5 bases outside the gene matches. Germline values: CDR1 ENHRY, CDR2 SYGVKD. This CDR3 has 16 amino acids. DNA of the CDR3: TGTGCCATCAGTGCCCCACTAGCGGGAGGGTCAGATACGCAGTATTTT. It translates to CAISAPLAGGSDTQYF.

This chain uses TRBV6-4 with TRBJ1-2; D ambiguous. CDR3 length equals 13 residues. Germline CDR1 reads MRHNA; CDR2 reads SNTAGT. Deletions cut 3 bases from V and 8 bases from J, with 13 bases between. In nucleotides, the CDR3 is TGTGCCAGCAGTGAAGAATTGGGGTGGGGCTACACCTTC. The encoded protein is CASSEELGWGYTF.

V and J are TRBV19 and TRBJ2-2; D gene uncertain. Germline loops: CDR1 LNHDA, CDR2 SQIVND (reference sequence). There are 14 residues in the CDR3. Trimming cost V 5 bases and J 4 bases, with 11 bases left between them. The CDR3 DNA follows: TGTGCCAGTAGTGATCGACGGTTCACCGGGGAGCTGTTTTTT. Translation: CASSDRRFTGELFF.